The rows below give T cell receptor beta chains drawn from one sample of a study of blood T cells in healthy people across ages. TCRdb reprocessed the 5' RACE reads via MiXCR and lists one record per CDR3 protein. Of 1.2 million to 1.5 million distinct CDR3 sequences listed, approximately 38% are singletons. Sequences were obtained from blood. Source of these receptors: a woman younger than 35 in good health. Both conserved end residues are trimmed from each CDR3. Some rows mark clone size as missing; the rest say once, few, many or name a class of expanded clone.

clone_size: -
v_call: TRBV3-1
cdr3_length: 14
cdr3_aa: ASSQGDEVGQETQY

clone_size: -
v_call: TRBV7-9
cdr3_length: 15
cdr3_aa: ASSLSAILRGSTEAF

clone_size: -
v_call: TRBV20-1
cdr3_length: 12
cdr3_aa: SAWTGGGRNEQF

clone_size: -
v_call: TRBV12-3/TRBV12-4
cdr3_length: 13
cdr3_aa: ASSPSGSGTDTQY

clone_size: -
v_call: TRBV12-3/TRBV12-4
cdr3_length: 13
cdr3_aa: ASSYGTGGSNEQF

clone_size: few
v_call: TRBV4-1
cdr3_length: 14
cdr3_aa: ASSQAGQRNTGELF

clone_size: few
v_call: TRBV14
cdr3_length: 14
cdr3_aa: ASSQDIQGWTGELF

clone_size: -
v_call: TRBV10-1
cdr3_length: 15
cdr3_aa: ASSGSGQGEPTDTQY

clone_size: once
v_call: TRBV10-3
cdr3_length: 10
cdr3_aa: AISAGSYEQY

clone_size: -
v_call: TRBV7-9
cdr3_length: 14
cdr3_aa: ASSTPTGHSSYEQY

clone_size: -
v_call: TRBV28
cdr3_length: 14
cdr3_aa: ASSLFTKSSYNEQF

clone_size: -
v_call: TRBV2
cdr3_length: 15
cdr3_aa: ASSDGTGGAGNQPQH

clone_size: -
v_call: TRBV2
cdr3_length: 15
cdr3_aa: ASTLEQGARGANVLT

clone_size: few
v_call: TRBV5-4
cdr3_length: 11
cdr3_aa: ASSLVGAPEAF

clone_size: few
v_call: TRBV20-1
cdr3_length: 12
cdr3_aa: SAGRDTGNQPQH

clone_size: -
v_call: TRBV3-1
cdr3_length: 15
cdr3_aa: ASSHGQGAGGADTQY

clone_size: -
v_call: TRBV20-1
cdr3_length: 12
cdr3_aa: SARDGAPNNEQF

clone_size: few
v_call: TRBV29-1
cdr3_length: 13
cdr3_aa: SYKVGTLASYEQY

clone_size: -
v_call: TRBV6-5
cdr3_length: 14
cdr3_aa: ASSQPWGLTYNEQY

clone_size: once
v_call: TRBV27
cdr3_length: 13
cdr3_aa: ASSSTGGPAYEQY

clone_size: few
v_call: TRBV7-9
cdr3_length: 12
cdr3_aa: AARVASGEETQY

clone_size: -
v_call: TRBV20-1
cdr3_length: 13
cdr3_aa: SATRAGVLTYEQY

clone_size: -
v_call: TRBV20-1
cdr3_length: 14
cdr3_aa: SARDGTSGPYNEQF

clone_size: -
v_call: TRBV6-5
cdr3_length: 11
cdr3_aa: ASGAQPAYEQY

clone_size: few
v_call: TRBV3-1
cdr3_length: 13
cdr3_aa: ASSQLREDDNEQF

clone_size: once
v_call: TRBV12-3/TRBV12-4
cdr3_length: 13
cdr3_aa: ASSLELAGINEQY

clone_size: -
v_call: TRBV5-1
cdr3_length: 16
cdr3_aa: ASSSGQSGSRAHNEQF

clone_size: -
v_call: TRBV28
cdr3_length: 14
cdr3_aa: ASSLGQTYSGNTIY

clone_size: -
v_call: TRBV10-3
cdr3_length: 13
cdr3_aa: AISEFGVNQETQF

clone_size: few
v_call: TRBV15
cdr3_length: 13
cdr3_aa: ATSNPGRSNQPQH

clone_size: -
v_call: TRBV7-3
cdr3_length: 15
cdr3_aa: ASSLRSAGAMYNEQF

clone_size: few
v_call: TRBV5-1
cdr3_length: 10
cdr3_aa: ATSGTGGEQY

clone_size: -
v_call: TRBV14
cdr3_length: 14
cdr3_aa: ASSQRWDPYQETQY

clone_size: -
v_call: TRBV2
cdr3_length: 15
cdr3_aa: ASRPASGRPSYNEQY

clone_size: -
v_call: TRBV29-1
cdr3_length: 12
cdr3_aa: SVEGGTGGYGYT

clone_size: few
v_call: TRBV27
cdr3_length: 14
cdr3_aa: ASRITGTGGKYGYT

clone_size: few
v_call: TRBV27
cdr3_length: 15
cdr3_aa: ASSLGFGRRTTDTQY

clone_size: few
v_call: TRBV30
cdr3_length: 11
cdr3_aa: AWRSQGSTEAF

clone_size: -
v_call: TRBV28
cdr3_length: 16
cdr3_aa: ASSLKLGTEPTTETQY

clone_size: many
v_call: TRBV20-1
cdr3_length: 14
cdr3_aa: SAAPGVAGAHNEQF

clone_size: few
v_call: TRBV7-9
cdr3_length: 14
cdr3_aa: ASSLMKSWGEYEQY

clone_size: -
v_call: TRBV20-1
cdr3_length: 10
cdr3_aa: SPYLPQDTQY